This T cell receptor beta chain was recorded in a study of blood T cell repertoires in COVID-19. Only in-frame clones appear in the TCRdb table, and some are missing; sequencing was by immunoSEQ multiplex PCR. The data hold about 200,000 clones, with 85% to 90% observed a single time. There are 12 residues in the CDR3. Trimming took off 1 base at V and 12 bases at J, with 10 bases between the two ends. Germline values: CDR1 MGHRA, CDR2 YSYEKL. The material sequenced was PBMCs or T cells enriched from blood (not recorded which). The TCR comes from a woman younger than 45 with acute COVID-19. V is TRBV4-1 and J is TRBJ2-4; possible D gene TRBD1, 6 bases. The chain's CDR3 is CASSQGVGAQYF. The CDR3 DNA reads TGCGCCAGCAGCCAAGGGGTGGGGGCTCAGTACTTC.